A single sample is the source of the 29 T cell receptor beta chains below, sequenced in a study of breast tumors, draining lymph nodes, adjacent tissues. Axillary draining lymph nodes of breast cancer patients supplied the node samples. TCRdb reprocessed the multiplex PCR reads with MiXCR, giving one entry per CDR3 protein. The data hold about 140,000 distinct CDR3 sequences, with approximately 32% observed a single time. The sequenced sample was axillary lymph node tissue. These receptors originate from a female donor with breast cancer. Some clones in this sample may be carry-over from other donors' samples.

The sample holds many counts of this clonotype. The J gene is TRBJ1-2, the V gene TRBV5-1; 7 bases align to TRBD1. Germline V gives CDR1 SGHRS, CDR2 YFSETQ. This CDR3 has 15 amino acids. V shed 3 bases and J 2 bases; nucleotides not matched to a gene: 7. For the CDR3, the DNA is TGCGCCAGCAGCTCGGGGGACAGATTAAACTATGGCTACACCTTC. The encoded protein is CASSSGDRLNYGYTF. The full variable domain, rest sourced from reference TRBV5-1 and TRBJ1-2, is KAGVTQTPRYLIKTRGQQVTLSCSPISGHRSVSWYQQTPGQGLQFLFEYFSETQRNKGNFPGRFSGRQFSNSRSEMNVSTLELGDSALYLCASSSGDRLNYGYTFGSGTRLTVV.

This clonotype has ten or more counts. The chain joins TRBV4-1 to TRBJ2-2; 10 nucleotides align to TRBD1. The V gene's germline CDR1 is MGHRA and CDR2 YSYEKL. Trimming took 4 bases from V and 6 from J; bases not matched to a gene: 8. The length of the CDR3 is 16 residues. This CDR3 is CASSLTGTGESGELFF. The CDR3 nucleotides are TGCGCCAGCAGCCTGACCGGGACAGGGGAGTCCGGGGAGCTGTTTTTT.

Regarding this clonotype: One junction end disagrees with the germline gene, perhaps due to a read error. The genes are TRBV10-3 and TRBJ2-6, with D possibly being TRBD1 (5 bases). Germline V gene sequence: CDR1 ENHRY, CDR2 SYGVKD. The CDR3 covers 20 residues. CDR3 bases: TGTGCCAGCAGTTACCCTCATGTCCCCTGGGGCCTCTCTGGGGCCAACGTCCTGACTTTC. Protein product: CASSYPHVPWGLSGANVLTF.

At least ten counts were recorded for this clonotype. V gene TRBV9 combines with J gene TRBJ2-2; 8 positions agree with TRBD1. The CDR3 is 15 residues long. The V gene's germline CDR1 is SGDLS and CDR2 YYNGEE. V shed 0 bases, J shed 4 bases, and the junction held 2 bases outside the gene matches. CDR3 DNA: TGTGCCAGCAGCGTAGACAGGGGGGTCACCGGGGAGCTGTTTTTT. Translating gives CASSVDRGVTGELFF.

This clonotype was counted many times. This chain joins TRBV29-1 and TRBJ1-4; D may be TRBD1 (6 bases). V gave up 6 bases and J gave up 7 bases, with 12 bases separating them. The CDR3 has 12 residues. Germline CDR1 is SQVTM and CDR2 is ANQGSEA. CDR3 amino acids: CSVGRGGEKLFF. The CDR3 region has the DNA TGCAGCGTCGGCAGGGGTGGTGAAAAACTGTTTTTT.

Note on this clonotype: At one boundary the junction diverges from the germline segment, which might be a read error. J is TRBJ1-2 and V is TRBV7-3, with 8 bases that match TRBD1. The CDR3 consists of 15 residues. Germline CDR1 and CDR2: SGHTA and FQGTGA. The CDR3 reads CASSNLPGQVYGYPF. CDR3 DNA: TGTGCCAGCAGCAATCTACCGGGACAGGTTTATGGCTACCCCTTC. Filled out from reference TRBV7-3 and TRBJ1-2, the complete variable domain reads GAGVSQTPSNKVTEKGKYVELRCDPISGHTALYWYRQSLGQGPEFLIYFQGTGAADDSGLPNDRFFAVRPEGSVSTLKIQRTERGDSAVYLCASSNLPGQVYGYPFGSGTRLTVV.

This clonotype has ten or more counts. The chain has TRBV6-6 and TRBJ2-7; 9 bases map to TRBD1. The length of the CDR3 is 16 residues. In germline, CDR1 is MNHNY, CDR2 SVGAGI (reference sequence). V dropped 2 bases and J dropped 0; count of bases not matched to a gene: 5. The CDR3 protein is CASSYLGQGYSYEQYV. Here the CDR3 DNA reads TGTGCCAGCAGTTACCTGGGACAGGGTTACTCCTACGAGCAGTACGTC.

This clonotype was counted many times. The V gene is TRBV19, the J gene TRBJ1-5; D remains ambiguous. Germline V lookup: CDR1 LNHDA, CDR2 SQIVND (reference sequence). This CDR3 is built from 13 residues. Trimming cost V 2 bases and J 1 base, with 3 bases left between them. CDR3 nucleotides: TGTGCCAGTAGTATAAAGAGCAATCAGCCCCAGCATTTT. Its translation is CASSIKSNQPQHF.

This clonotype was recorded many times. The rearrangement links TRBV5-1 to TRBJ2-1; D remains unclear. This CDR3 spans 17 amino acids. Germline lookup yields CDR1 SGHRS and CDR2 YFSETQ. The V and J ends lost 4 bases and 8 bases respectively, with 25 bases between them. CDR3 region: CASSPSPAGFVLHEQFF. The DNA of the CDR3 is TGCGCCAGCAGCCCCAGCCCCGCAGGCTTTGTATTGCATGAGCAGTTCTTC.

The V call is TRBV7-8, the J call TRBJ1-3, with 7 nucleotides matching TRBD1. The germline CDR1 and CDR2 sequences are SGHVS and FQNEAQ. J was trimmed by 8 bases and V by 2 bases; bases with no gene match: 6. This CDR3 region has 14 residues. The CDR3 loop is CASSLPRDSYTIYF. The CDR3 region has the DNA TGTGCCAGCAGCTTACCCCGGGACAGCTACACCATATATTTT.

In its sample, this clonotype was seen many times. This sequence joins TRBV5-1 and TRBJ2-2; 9 bases line up with TRBD2. Unmatched junction bases numbered 4, after V lost 0 bases and J lost 4 bases. The germline gives CDR1 SGHRS, CDR2 YFSETQ. This CDR3 region has 16 residues. The CDR3 sequence: CASSLVSGGTTGELFF. CDR3 DNA: TGCGCCAGCAGCTTGGTTAGCGGGGGAACCACCGGGGAGCTGTTTTTT.

Turning to this clonotype: A much larger clone differs from this one at a single base, so this may be a read error. The chain joins TRBV28 to TRBJ1-5; D perhaps matches TRBD1 (5 bases). V was shortened by 3 bases and J by 9 bases, with 15 bases between the two germline ends. This CDR3 region has 14 residues. Per the germline V gene, CDR1 is MDHEN and CDR2 is SYDVKM. This CDR3 reads CASSLAGRGRPQHF. CDR3 bases: TGTGCCAGCAGTTTGGCTGGGAGGGGTCGGCCCCAGCATTTT.

This rearrangement joins TRBV5-1 to TRBJ1-5; perhaps TRBD1 as D (5 bases). V shed 3 bases and J shed 11 bases, with 18 bases lying between them. In germline, CDR1 is SGHRS, CDR2 YFSETQ. The CDR3 spans 14 residues. The CDR3 coding sequence is TGCGCCAGCAGCTGGGGACTACCCCAAGAGACCCAGCATTTT. Protein: CASSWGLPQETQHF.

On this clonotype: Because it lacks the conserved phenylalanine or tryptophan at the end, this CDR3 is likely a read error. The chain uses TRBV6-5 and TRBJ2-7; D is undetermined. CDR3 length equals 13 residues. Germline values: CDR1 MNHEY, CDR2 SVGAGI. The CDR3 DNA reads TGTGCCAGCAGTCACTCCCAGCCCTACGAGCAGTACTCC. Protein: CASSHSQPYEQYS.

This clonotype showed up many times. The V and J genes are TRBV6-5 and TRBJ2-7, with D tentatively TRBD2 (6 bases). This CDR3 contains 15 residues. V lost 7 bases, J lost 7 bases, and 23 bases lay in between. Germline loops: CDR1 MNHEY, CDR2 SVGAGI. CDR3 residues: CASNYQRDWGDEQYF. The CDR3 coding sequence is TGTGCCAGCAATTATCAAAGGGACTGGGGAGATGAGCAGTACTTC.

The CDR3, as DNA: TGTGCCAGCAGCCGAAGACAGGCCTACGAGCAGTACTTC. Its protein is CASSRRQAYEQYF. This rearrangement joins TRBV14 to TRBJ2-7, with a possible D match to TRBD1 (6 bases). This CDR3 region has 13 residues. Trimming cost V 4 bases and J 2 bases, with 9 bases left between them. Germline assignment: CDR1 SGHDN and CDR2 FVKESK.

This clonotype showed up many times. The CDR3 DNA reads TGTGCCAGCAGTGAAGCATTGGGGGGAAGCTCCTACGAGCAGTACTTC. Translating it yields CASSEALGGSSYEQYF. J is TRBJ2-7 and V is TRBV6-1, with D perhaps TRBD2 (6 bases). The CDR3 is made up of 16 amino acids. Trimming removed 0 bases from V and 0 bases from J, with 12 bases in between. Germline lookup yields CDR1 MNHNS and CDR2 SASEGT.

Remarks on this clonotype: The DNA is left out, because the CDR3 cannot be placed on it with certainty; the CDR3 is given as TCRdb lists it. J is TRBJ2-1 and V is TRBV7-3; the table's D call, TRBD2, was not checked against the DNA. Counting both end residues, the CDR3 totals 23 amino acids. Germline-derived CDR1 and CDR2 are SGHTA and FQGTGA. The CDR3 sequence is CAVYLCASSLGHVGLAAYNEQFF.

Points on this clonotype: This may be a read error: a much more frequent sequence differs by one nucleotide. Since no conserved phenylalanine or tryptophan closes the CDR3, a read error is the likely cause. The chain employs TRBV28 and TRBJ1-3, with D hard to call. CDR1 is MDHEN, CDR2 SYDVKM, per germline. The CDR3 contains 15 residues. V was pared by 6 bases and J by 0 bases, with 12 bases between. CDR3 sequence: CASSFPGSSGNTIYL. The CDR3 DNA reads as TGTGCCAGCAGCTTTCCGGGTTCCTCTGGAAACACCATATATCTT.

This clonotype was seen repeatedly, ten times or more. The gene calls are TRBV9 and TRBJ2-2; a possible D gene is TRBD1 (6 bases). Per the germline V gene, CDR1 is SGDLS and CDR2 is YYNGEE. V lost 0 bases to trimming and J lost 6 bases, with 21 bases between them. The length of the CDR3 is 18 residues. CDR3 protein: CASSVDGTYREGAGELFF. The CDR3 bases are TGTGCCAGCAGCGTAGATGGGACGTATAGAGAGGGGGCCGGGGAGCTGTTTTTT.

This clonotype occurred once. The J gene is TRBJ1-5, the V gene TRBV2; 10 bases fit TRBD1. Germline loops: CDR1 SNHLY, CDR2 FYNNEI. Trimming took 6 bases from V and 0 from J; bases not matched to a gene: 5. The CDR3 loop spans 16 amino acids. CDR3 region: CASRDRGLYSNQPQHF. The DNA for the CDR3 is TGTGCCAGCAGGGACAGGGGGTTGTATAGCAATCAGCCCCAGCATTTT.

There are many counts of this clonotype. The chain combines TRBV12-3 or TRBV12-4 with TRBJ2-5, with D perhaps matching TRBD2 (7 bases). The CDR3 runs 14 residues. The ends were cut back, 2 bases at V and 1 base at J, with 8 bases in the middle. The CDR3 sequence: CASSLRGGQETQYF. Here the CDR3 DNA reads TGTGCCAGCAGTTTAAGGGGGGGCCAAGAGACCCAGTACTTC.

This rearrangement joins TRBV7-8 to TRBJ1-3, with a tentative D call TRBD1 (6 bases). Trimming pared 2 bases from V and 3 bases from J, leaving 11 bases between. The CDR3 spans 15 residues. Per germline, CDR1 SGHVS and CDR2 FQNEAQ. In nucleotides, the CDR3 is TGTGCCAGCAGCTTAAGAACAGGGTATGGAAACACCATATATTTT. Translating it yields CASSLRTGYGNTIYF.

There are many counts of this clonotype. The genes are TRBV10-2 and TRBJ1-3; no clear D. Looked up from germline, CDR1 is WSHSY and CDR2 is SAAADI. The germline V and J ends were trimmed by 0 bases and 4 bases, with 7 bases remaining between them. The CDR3 covers 14 residues. The CDR3 DNA reads as TGCGCCAGCAGTGAGTCGGGCAGAGGAAACACCATATATTTT. Its translation is CASSESGRGNTIYF.

This clonotype was seen at least ten times. This chain uses TRBV18 with TRBJ1-2; TRBD1 matches 9 bases. The CDR3 totals 15 residues. Germline CDR1 reads KGHSH; CDR2 reads LQKENI. V lost 3 bases and J lost 12; bases outside the gene matches: 14. CDR3 coding DNA: TGTGCCAGCTCACCCTCTTTCGGGACAGGGTTAGAAAACACCTTC. This sequence encodes CASSPSFGTGLENTF.

The sample holds many counts of this clonotype. This chain uses TRBV7-9 with TRBJ2-3; D call uncertain. The CDR3 length is 15 residues. Germline V gives CDR1 SEHNR, CDR2 FQNEAQ (reference sequence). Trimming stripped 2 bases from V and 5 bases from J, with 14 bases between. The DNA of the CDR3 is TGTGCCAGCAGCTTATCTAGGACGAAGGGAGATACGCAGTATTTT. This encodes CASSLSRTKGDTQYF.

This clonotype came up once. The chain couples TRBV29-1 to TRBJ2-2, with 7 bases aligning to TRBD1. The CDR3 loop spans 15 amino acids. Germline values: CDR1 SQVTM, CDR2 ANQGSEA. CDR3 sequence (DNA): TGCGGGACGGACAGGAGTTTAACGGTCACTGGGGAGCTGTTTTTT. Translated: CGTDRSLTVTGELFF.

This clonotype was recorded a few times. The rearrangement links TRBV2 to TRBJ1-1; perhaps TRBD1 as D (5 bases). V was cut by 9 bases and J by 11 bases, with 13 bases left in between. The CDR3 covers 10 residues. Germline V gives CDR1 SNHLY, CDR2 FYNNEI. The CDR3 nucleotides read TGTGCCAGAGACAGTTTCCTGGCTTTCTTT. The encoded protein is CARDSFLAFF.

Of note for this clonotype: A much bigger clone sits one base away, suggesting this may be a read error. The CDR3 does not close with the conserved phenylalanine or tryptophan, likely indicating a read error. The CDR3 loop reads CASSPGQAVNQPQHV. The CDR3 nucleotides are TGTGCCAGCAGTCCCGGACAGGCAGTCAATCAGCCCCAGCATGTT. The chain links TRBV28 to TRBJ1-5, with 7 bases matching TRBD1. This CDR3 has 15 residues. V shed 5 bases, J shed 3 bases, and the junction held 7 bases outside the gene matches. CDR1 and CDR2 from the germline V gene are MDHEN and SYDVKM.